A selection of T cell receptor beta chains follows, all from one sample in a study of regulatory T cells in long-lasting Graves disease. MiXCR was run by TCRdb on the multiplex PCR reads, yielding one entry per CDR3 protein. In the table there are approximately 350,000 distinct CDR3 sequences, roughly 23% of which are singletons. The sequences come from peripheral blood mononuclear cells (PBMCs), collected when the disease was refractory, from a patient treated with antithyroid drugs. Every receptor here comes from a woman aged 40-49 years with Graves disease. CDR3s include the opening cysteine and the closing phenylalanine or tryptophan. D genes are given only for firm matches. Only part of the rows carry a size: once, few, many, or a class if the clone is expanded.

TRBJ2-7,few,.,TRBV4-1,CASSHPDRRYEQYF,TGCGCCAGCAGCCATCCCGACAGGCGCTACGAGCAGTACTTC
TRBJ1-5,.,.,TRBV5-1,CASSLKREVQPQHF,TGCGCCAGCAGCTTGAAAAGGGAAGTACAGCCCCAGCATTTT
TRBJ2-7,.,.,TRBV6-5,CASSYSGRDSYEQYF,TGTGCCAGCAGTTACAGCGGGCGTGACTCCTACGAGCAGTACTTC
TRBJ1-6,few,TRBD1,TRBV15,CATSRVSDRPPLHF,TGTGCCACCAGCAGAGTTTCGGACAGGCCACCCCTCCACTTT
TRBJ2-5,many,TRBD1,TRBV28,CASRTPGQRRTQYF,TGTGCCAGCAGGACGCCGGGACAGCGAAGGACCCAGTACTTC
TRBJ1-5,.,.,TRBV5-6,CASSFGQLSNQPQHF,TGTGCCAGCAGCTTCGGGCAGCTTTCCAATCAGCCCCAGCATTTT
TRBJ2-7,many,.,TRBV11-2,CASSLSPARYEQYF,TGTGCCAGCAGCTTATCCCCGGCGCGGTACGAGCAGTACTTC
TRBJ2-7,.,.,TRBV10-3,CAISPSPVYEQYF,TGTGCCATCTCACCTTCCCCCGTCTACGAGCAGTACTTC
TRBJ2-5,many,.,TRBV3-1,CASSLLRTAGETQYF,TGTGCCAGCAGCCTCTTACGGACGGCGGGAGAGACCCAGTACTTC
TRBJ2-7,few,TRBD1,TRBV20-1,CSARSPGQGVYEQYF,TGCAGTGCTAGAAGCCCGGGACAGGGGGTGTACGAGCAGTACTTC
TRBJ1-3,few,.,TRBV6-1,CAGGTVGNTIYF,TGTGCCGGGGGGACGGTTGGAAACACCATATATTTT
TRBJ1-3,few,.,TRBV28,CASSFRDDSISGNTIYF,TGTGCCAGCAGTTTCAGAGATGACAGTATCTCTGGAAACACCATATATTTT
TRBJ2-6,.,.,TRBV28,CASSWSRALSGANVLTF,TGTGCCAGCAGTTGGAGTAGGGCCCTCTCTGGGGCCAACGTCCTGACTTTC
TRBJ1-5,few,.,TRBV19,CASSITAAMGPQHF,TGTGCCAGTAGTATTACCGCGGCCATGGGGCCCCAGCATTTT
TRBJ1-2,many,.,TRBV7-9,CASSLGAASGYTF,TGTGCCAGCAGCTTAGGGGCAGCTTCTGGCTACACCTTC
TRBJ2-2,.,.,TRBV19,CASSTPGSVGGRTGELFF,TGTGCCAGTAGTACCCCAGGGAGTGTCGGGGGCAGAACCGGGGAGCTGTTTTTT
TRBJ2-7,.,.,TRBV5-5,CASSLLGPSYEQYF,TGTGCCAGCAGCTTGTTGGGACCCAGCTACGAGCAGTACTTC
TRBJ2-6,few,TRBD1,TRBV7-9,CASSFSLSQGSTGANVLTF,TGTGCCAGCAGCTTTAGTCTCTCACAGGGGAGCACTGGGGCCAACGTCCTGACTTTC
TRBJ2-2,.,.,TRBV20-1,CSAPRTGELFF,TGCAGTGCCCCGCGGACCGGGGAGCTGTTTTTT
TRBJ2-7,many,TRBD1,TRBV28,CASTPISGTGYYEQYF,TGTGCCAGCACCCCAATATCCGGGACAGGATACTACGAGCAGTACTTC
TRBJ1-5,few,.,TRBV5-5,CASSTRGGRVSNQPQHF,TGTGCCAGCAGCACCCGTGGGGGTAGGGTCAGCAATCAGCCCCAGCATTTT
TRBJ2-7,many,.,TRBV10-3,CAISLDAFTPYEQYF,TGTGCCATATCCCTGGACGCTTTCACCCCCTACGAGCAGTACTTC
TRBJ2-5,many,TRBD1,TRBV2,CASSSWTGSGETQYF,TGTGCCAGCAGTTCGTGGACAGGGTCGGGCGAGACCCAGTACTTC
TRBJ1-5,.,TRBD1,TRBV19,CASSITGQAFQPQHF,TGTGCCAGTAGTATTACGGGACAGGCCTTTCAACCCCAGCATTTT
TRBJ2-3,.,.,TRBV2,CATMGEAYTDTQYF,TGTGCCACCATGGGTGAGGCATACACAGATACGCAGTATTTT
TRBJ2-5,many,.,TRBV6-2/TRBV6-3,CASSAGTNAKETQYF,TGTGCCAGCAGTGCCGGGACAAACGCGAAAGAGACCCAGTACTTC
TRBJ2-5,.,.,TRBV5-6,CASSMRGPGETQYF,TGTGCCAGCAGTATGCGTGGTCCGGGGGAGACCCAGTACTTC
TRBJ1-1,few,.,TRBV5-4,CASSFRLHEAFF,TGTGCCAGCAGCTTCCGATTACATGAAGCTTTCTTT
TRBJ1-5,many,.,TRBV11-2,CASSLGAFGDQPQHF,TGTGCCAGCAGCCTAGGGGCGTTCGGGGATCAGCCCCAGCATTTT
TRBJ2-1,.,.,TRBV6-2/TRBV6-3,CASSVKDNPYSYNEQFF,TGTGCCAGCAGTGTTAAGGACAACCCCTACTCCTACAATGAGCAGTTCTTC
TRBJ1-6,once,TRBD1,TRBV7-8,CASSFGILGQGASSYNSPLHF,TGTGCCAGCAGCTTCGGGATACTGGGACAGGGGGCTAGCTCCTATAATTCACCCCTCCACTTT
TRBJ2-3,.,.,TRBV6-1,CASKKGPDGAYTQYF,TGTGCCAGCAAAAAGGGACCTGACGGAGCCTATACGCAGTATTTT
TRBJ1-2,many,TRBD1,TRBV28,CASIMGGQGYGYTF,TGTGCCAGCATAATGGGCGGACAGGGGTATGGCTACACCTTC
TRBJ1-1,many,.,TRBV5-1,CASRPAALLNTEAFF,TGCGCCAGCAGACCAGCGGCCCTTTTGAACACTGAAGCTTTCTTT
TRBJ1-1,few,.,TRBV7-9,CASSNRSTEAFF,TGTGCCAGCAGCAACCGGAGCACTGAAGCTTTCTTT
TRBJ1-5,many,.,TRBV6-1,CASSPIDPGRVGPQHF,TGTGCCAGCAGTCCGATAGACCCAGGTCGAGTGGGGCCCCAGCATTTT
TRBJ2-4,many,.,TRBV11-2,CASSFGLLAKNIQYF,TGTGCCAGCAGCTTCGGACTGTTAGCCAAAAACATTCAGTACTTC
TRBJ2-7,.,.,TRBV20-1,CSGLAQYEQYF,TGCAGTGGGCTAGCACAATACGAGCAGTACTTC
TRBJ1-1,many,.,TRBV5-5,CASSYPRDTEAFF,TGTGCCAGCAGTTACCCGAGGGACACTGAAGCTTTCTTT
TRBJ1-2,.,.,TRBV29-1,CSVEMAARSYGYTF,TGCAGCGTTGAAATGGCGGCCAGGTCGTATGGCTACACCTTC
TRBJ1-4,few,.,TRBV19,CASSKLGRRRGAANEKLFF,TGTGCCAGTAGTAAACTTGGTCGTCGGAGGGGTGCAGCTAATGAAAAACTGTTTTTT
TRBJ2-7,many,.,TRBV28,CASSYQPREQYF,TGTGCCAGCAGTTACCAACCCCGCGAGCAGTACTTC
TRBJ1-5,many,.,TRBV6-1,CASTQSGANQPQHF,TGTGCCAGCACCCAGTCGGGGGCCAATCAGCCCCAGCATTTT
TRBJ1-2,.,TRBD1,TRBV28,CASSILSGTGAPNYGYTF,TGTGCCAGCAGTATCTTATCCGGGACAGGGGCCCCTAACTATGGCTACACCTTC
TRBJ2-3,.,TRBD1,TRBV28,CASSSFRDSLWVNTDTQYF,TGTGCCAGCAGTTCCTTCCGGGACAGCCTATGGGTAAACACAGATACGCAGTATTTT
TRBJ2-1,few,.,TRBV28,CASRDQYRDEQFF,TGTGCCAGCCGGGACCAATACCGCGATGAGCAGTTCTTC
TRBJ2-2,many,.,TRBV6-1,CASSEFQGNTGELFF,TGTGCCAGCAGTGAATTTCAAGGGAACACCGGGGAGCTGTTTTTT
TRBJ2-1,.,TRBD2,TRBV25-1,CASSEGLATNEQFF,TGTGCCAGCAGTGAGGGACTAGCGACCAATGAGCAGTTCTTC
TRBJ2-2,many,TRBD1,TRBV6-5,CASSYSGTGASTGELFF,TGTGCCAGCAGTTACTCTGGGACAGGGGCGAGCACCGGGGAGCTGTTTTTT
TRBJ1-1,.,.,TRBV20-1,CSATGGVTTEAFF,TGCAGTGCTACTGGGGGTGTGACCACTGAAGCTTTCTTT
TRBJ2-3,.,.,TRBV28,CASSLYAGASTDTQYF,TGTGCCAGCAGTTTATACGCGGGGGCTAGCACAGATACGCAGTATTTT
TRBJ2-4,many,TRBD1,TRBV28,CATLSRDRGPWGLAKNIQYF,TGTGCCACCTTATCCCGGGACAGAGGACCCTGGGGGTTAGCCAAAAACATTCAGTACTTC
TRBJ1-2,.,TRBD1,TRBV5-1,CASSLAPLTGGSYGYTF,TGCGCCAGCAGCTTGGCCCCCTTGACAGGGGGCAGCTATGGCTACACCTTC
TRBJ1-1,many,.,TRBV11-3,CASSSSSTDNTEAFF,TGTGCCAGCAGCTCCTCCTCCACAGATAACACTGAAGCTTTCTTT
TRBJ1-4,once,TRBD1,TRBV29-1,CSVAAGGGNEKLFF,TGCAGCGTCGCTGCAGGGGGCGGTAATGAAAAACTGTTTTTT
TRBJ2-4,many,TRBD2,TRBV28,CASRGGLAGAVNIQYF,TGTGCCAGCAGAGGGGGACTAGCGGGAGCGGTAAACATTCAGTACTTC
TRBJ2-4,.,TRBD1,TRBV6-1,CASRQGALAKNIQYF,TGTGCCAGCCGACAGGGAGCACTAGCCAAAAACATTCAGTACTTC
TRBJ1-1,few,.,TRBV7-3,CASSLRANPAVSEAFF,TGTGCCAGCAGCTTAAGGGCAAATCCGGCGGTGTCTGAAGCTTTCTTT
TRBJ2-5,many,.,TRBV20-1,CSARDHWSLLQETQYF,TGCAGTGCTAGAGATCATTGGTCCCTATTACAAGAGACCCAGTACTTC